Each of the 23 T cell receptor beta chains below was sequenced from the same sample in a study of cytomegalovirus exposure and HLA in healthy donors. PCR was performed using 60 Vbeta and 13 Jbeta primers. Generated by immunoSEQ multiplex PCR, the TCRdb table keeps only in-frame clones and is missing some. The sample yields around 150,000 clones, almost 80% seen once. Sequencing was performed on PBMCs. Every receptor here comes from a male donor in good health and CMV-seronegative.

The chain employs TRBV5-4 and TRBJ2-1, with 8 nucleotides matching TRBD2. CDR3 length: 16 residues. CDR1 and CDR2 from the germline V gene are SGHNT and YYREEE (reference sequence). The V gene end was trimmed by 1 base and the J gene end by 3 bases; junction bases not matched to a gene: 6. Here the CDR3 reads CASSLIGRGVYNEQFF. The CDR3 bases are TGTGCCAGCAGCTTGATAGGGCGGGGGGTCTACAATGAGCAGTTCTTC.

The chain uses TRBV9 and TRBJ2-7; 12 bases are shared with TRBD2. The CDR3 is 16 residues long. CDR1 is SGDLS and CDR2 is YYNGEE in the germline V gene. V shed 0 bases and J 7 bases; nucleotides not matched to a gene: 8. The CDR3 DNA sequence: TGTGCCAGCAGCGTAGGCCTAGCGGGAGGGCCTCGGGAGCAGTACTTC. Translating it yields CASSVGLAGGPREQYF.

V usage is TRBV18 and J usage is TRBJ2-7, with D possibly matching TRBD1 (5 bases). Trimming cost V 6 bases and J 3 bases, with 9 bases left between them. The germline V gene encodes CDR1 KGHSH and CDR2 LQKENI. The CDR3 is 12 residues long. The CDR3 spells CASSRQNYEQYF. The CDR3 DNA reads TGTGCCAGCTCCCGACAGAACTACGAGCAGTACTTC.

On this clone: Additional DNA sequences in this sample encode the identical CDR3. This sequence joins TRBV5-1 and TRBJ2-1; 7 positions match TRBD2. Losses at the gene ends were 4 bases for V and 0 bases for J; bases not matched to a gene: 4. Germline CDR1 and CDR2: SGHRS and YFSETQ. The CDR3 is 15 residues long. The CDR3 region is CASSPTGGSYNEQFF. DNA for the CDR3: TGCGCCAGCAGCCCCACGGGGGGCTCCTACAATGAGCAGTTCTTC.

This chain uses TRBV5-4 with TRBJ2-1; no definite D call. V dropped 4 bases and J dropped 5 bases, with 16 bases sitting between them. The CDR3 contains 15 residues. Germline V gene sequence: CDR1 SGHNT, CDR2 YYREEE (reference sequence). CDR3 DNA: TGTGCCAGCAGCCACCCGCACCGAGTGAACAATGAGCAGTTCTTC. Translation gives CASSHPHRVNNEQFF.

V usage is TRBV28 and J usage is TRBJ1-2; 7 positions match TRBD1. V dropped 2 bases and J dropped 7; count of bases not matched to a gene: 10. Germline V gives CDR1 MDHEN, CDR2 SYDVKM. This CDR3 has 15 residues. CDR3 loop: CASSLIAGGVSGYTF. In DNA form, the CDR3 reads TGTGCCAGCAGTTTAATTGCAGGGGGTGTCAGTGGCTACACCTTC.

This chain uses TRBV7-2 with TRBJ1-1; 7 bases match TRBD1. The ends lost 5 bases at V and 5 bases at J; junction bases unmatched: 11. CDR3 size: 15 residues. Per the germline V gene, CDR1 is SGHTA and CDR2 is FQGNSA. For the CDR3, the DNA is TGTGCCAGCAGCCTAGTGGAGGGGGCGCTTACTGAAGCTTTCTTT. Protein: CASSLVEGALTEAFF.

The rearrangement joins TRBV5-4 to TRBJ2-2, with D possibly TRBD2 on 5 matching bases. Trimming removed 4 bases from V and 1 base from J, with 14 bases in between. CDR3 length: 16 residues. Germline values: CDR1 SGHNT, CDR2 YYREEE (reference sequence). The CDR3 is CASSDPSGGNTGELFF. CDR3 DNA: TGTGCCAGCAGCGATCCCAGCGGAGGGAACACCGGGGAGCTGTTTTTT.

The J gene is TRBJ2-2, the V gene TRBV7-9, with a possible D match to TRBD2 (5 bases). The germline CDR1 and CDR2 sequences are SEHNR and FQNEAQ (reference sequence). The CDR3 length is 15 residues. The V end lost 1 base, the J end lost 4 bases, and 10 bases lay between the germline ends. The chain's CDR3 is CASSLELVTTGELFF. The DNA of the CDR3 is TGTGCCAGCAGCTTAGAACTAGTAACCACCGGGGAGCTGTTTTTT. The full variable domain, completed using reference TRBV7-9 and TRBJ2-2, is DTGVSQNPRHKITKRGQNVTFRCDPISEHNRLYWYRQTLGQGPEFLTYFQNEAQLEKSRLLSDRFSAERPKGSFSTLEIQRTEQGDSAMYLCASSLELVTTGELFFGEGSRLTVL.

As regards this clone: A read error may account for a junction end that differs from germline. This chain connects TRBV18 to TRBJ1-1, with 8 nucleotides matching TRBD1. Germline values: CDR1 KGHSH, CDR2 LQKENI. The CDR3 is 14 residues long. CDR3 nucleotides: TGTGCCAGCTCACGGGACAGGATGAACACTGAAGTTTTCTTT. This gives the protein CASSRDRMNTEVFF.

A note on this clone: The identical CDR3 is also encoded by other nucleotide sequences in the sample. Here the CDR3 DNA reads TGTGCCAGCAGCCCCACCGGGACAAATTATGGCTACACCTTC. This codes for CASSPTGTNYGYTF. The J gene is TRBJ1-2, the V gene TRBV7-2, with a possible D match to TRBD1 (6 bases). CDR1 and CDR2 (germline): SGHTA, FQGNSA. V dropped 5 bases and J dropped 5 bases, with 15 bases sitting between them. The length of the CDR3 is 14 residues.

This clone was seen a few times. The chain has TRBV7-2 and TRBJ2-1, with TRBD1 matching 9 bases. V lost 3 bases and J lost 8; bases outside the gene matches: 5. This CDR3 is built from 14 residues. Germline CDR1 SGHTA, CDR2 FQGNSA. DNA of the CDR3: TGTGCCAGCAGCTTCGACAGGGGGGTCGATGAGCAGTTCTTC. This gives the protein CASSFDRGVDEQFF.

This sequence joins TRBV5-1 and TRBJ1-1; D is undetermined. CDR1 SGHRS and CDR2 YFSETQ come from the germline V gene. This CDR3 region has 15 residues. Trimming cost V 0 bases and J 0 bases, with 9 bases left between them. In DNA, the CDR3 is TGCGCCAGCAGCTTGGTGTACGCGGTGAACACTGAAGCTTTCTTT. Translated: CASSLVYAVNTEAFF.

V is TRBV6-5 and J is TRBJ1-2; TRBD1 aligns across 9 bases. The CDR3 has 13 residues. V was pared by 5 bases and J by 8 bases, with 6 bases of the junction left unmatched. In germline, CDR1 is MNHEY, CDR2 SVGAGI. The CDR3 region has the DNA TGTGCCAGCAGTGAAGGGGACAGGGTGGGCTACACCTTC. This encodes CASSEGDRVGYTF.

This rearrangement joins TRBV30 to TRBJ2-5; D ambiguous. The DNA matches TRBJ2-7 better at its end, which makes the J call doubtful. This CDR3 contains 11 residues. Germline V lookup: CDR1 GTSNPN, CDR2 SVGIG (reference sequence). The CDR3 spells CAWSGVGEQYF. The CDR3 nucleotides read TGTGCCTGGAGTGGGGTGGGCGAGCAGTACTTC.

This rearrangement joins TRBV15 to TRBJ2-1, with 7 bases that match TRBD2. This CDR3 contains 16 residues. Germline loops: CDR1 LNHNV, CDR2 YYDKDF (reference sequence). With 1 base clipped from V and 5 bases from J, the junction kept 8 bases outside the gene matches. The chain's CDR3 is CATSRGGGRANNEQFF. The CDR3 nucleotides are TGTGCCACCAGCAGAGGCGGGGGAAGGGCGAACAATGAGCAGTTCTTC.

The rearrangement links TRBV2 to TRBJ2-1, with no clear D. CDR1 and CDR2 (germline): SNHLY, FYNNEI. The CDR3 has 15 residues. V was shortened by 1 base and J by 0 bases, with 7 bases between the two germline ends. The CDR3: CASSEGRSSYNEQFF. The DNA for the CDR3 is TGTGCCAGCAGTGAAGGACGGAGCTCCTACAATGAGCAGTTCTTC.

The genes are TRBV7-2 and TRBJ2-7, with TRBD1 matching 9 bases. This CDR3 has 16 amino acids. With 5 bases clipped from V and 1 base from J, the junction kept 9 bases outside the gene matches. Germline CDR1 SGHTA, CDR2 FQGNSA. CDR3 bases: TGTGCCAGCAGCCAAGGACAGGGGCGCTGGTCCTACGAGCAGTACTTC. This gives the protein CASSQGQGRWSYEQYF.

J is TRBJ1-2 and V is TRBV6-5; 7 bases align to TRBD1. Germline V gives CDR1 MNHEY, CDR2 SVGAGI. After removal of 2 bases from V and 5 bases from J, the junction contained 2 bases not matched to a gene. The CDR3 runs 13 residues. CDR3 bases: TGTGCCAGCAGTTACCTCAGGGGGTATGGCTACACCTTC. It specifies CASSYLRGYGYTF.

The rearrangement uses TRBV4-3 and TRBJ2-2, with a possible D match to TRBD1 (5 bases). Germline values: CDR1 LGHNA, CDR2 YSLEER. The CDR3 totals 15 residues. Trimming left V 2 bases short and J 1 base short, with 8 bases between. The CDR3 coding sequence is TGCGCCAGCAGCCAAATAACAGGGAACACCGGGGAGCTGTTTTTT. It yields the protein CASSQITGNTGELFF.

The CDR3 region has the DNA TGTGCCATCAGTGATATCGAAGGATCGCGGAGCAATCAGCCCCAGCATTTT. This translates into CAISDIEGSRSNQPQHF. The rearrangement uses TRBV10-3 and TRBJ1-5; no definite D call. Germline-derived CDR1 and CDR2 are ENHRY and SYGVKD. The CDR3 sequence is 17 residues long. Trimming pared 3 bases from V and 1 base from J, leaving 16 bases between.

This rearrangement joins TRBV4-2 to TRBJ2-1, with D possibly TRBD2 on 5 matching bases. V lost 0 bases and J lost 3, with 9 bases in between. The CDR3 covers 15 residues. The germline gives CDR1 LGHNA, CDR2 YNFKEQ. CDR3 coding DNA: TGTGCCAGCAGCCAAGAGTCTAGCCTCTACAATGAGCAGTTCTTC. This sequence encodes CASSQESSLYNEQFF.

The V gene is TRBV20-1, the J gene TRBJ2-1; D might be TRBD1 (5 bases). The germline CDR1 and CDR2 sequences are DFQATT and SNEGSKA (reference sequence). The CDR3 has 11 amino acids. V lost 6 bases, J lost 6 bases, and 9 bases lay in between. CDR3 in amino acids: CSAHRGNEQFF. The CDR3 DNA reads TGCAGTGCCCATAGGGGCAATGAGCAGTTCTTC.